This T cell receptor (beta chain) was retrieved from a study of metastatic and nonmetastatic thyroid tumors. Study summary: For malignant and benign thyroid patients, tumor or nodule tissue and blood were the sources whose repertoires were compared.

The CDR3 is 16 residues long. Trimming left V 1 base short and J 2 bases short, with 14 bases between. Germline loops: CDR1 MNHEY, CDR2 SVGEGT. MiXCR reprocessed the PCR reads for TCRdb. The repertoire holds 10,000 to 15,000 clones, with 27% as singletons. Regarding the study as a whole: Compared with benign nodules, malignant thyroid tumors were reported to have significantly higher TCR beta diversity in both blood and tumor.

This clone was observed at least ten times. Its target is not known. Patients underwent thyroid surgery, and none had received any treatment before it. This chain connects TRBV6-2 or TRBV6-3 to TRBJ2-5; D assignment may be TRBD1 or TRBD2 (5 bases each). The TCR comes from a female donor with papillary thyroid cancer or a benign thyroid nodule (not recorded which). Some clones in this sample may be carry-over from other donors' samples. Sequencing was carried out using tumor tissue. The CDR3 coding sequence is TGTGCCAGCAGTTACTGGCCGCCTGGGGGACAAGAGACCCAGTACTTC. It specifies CASSYWPPGGQETQYF.